This section outlines one T cell receptor (beta chain) sequence together with its context. Its antigen remains unknown. These donors, healthy bone marrow donors, were studied. The source of the sample is a study of cytomegalovirus exposure and HLA in healthy donors. Findings and limits, study-wide: In a later analysis, TCR beta V- and J-gene trimming showed a link to a missense DCLRE1C variant. Associated with HLA alleles at 0.05 false discovery rate in a later analysis were over 15,000 TCR beta sequences. TCR beta chains numbering some 160 were designated cytomegalovirus-associated.

CDR3 length: 15 amino acids. Germline assignment: CDR1 MNHEY and CDR2 SMNVEV (reference sequence). The ends were cut back, 6 bases at V and 0 bases at J, with 15 bases in the middle. It was with 60 Vbeta and 13 Jbeta primers that the PCR ran. The method was immunoSEQ multiplex PCR; TCRdb's version includes in-frame clones alone and lacks a portion of them. Of around 130,000 clones in the sample, around four fifths were seen once. This receptor was obtained from a young man in good health and CMV-seronegative. The V gene is TRBV27, the J gene TRBJ2-7; a possible D gene is TRBD2 (6 bases). The sample consisted of PBMCs. CDR3 protein: CASRLAGARSYEQYF. DNA for the CDR3: TGTGCCAGCAGACTAGCCGGGGCCCGCTCCTACGAGCAGTACTTC.